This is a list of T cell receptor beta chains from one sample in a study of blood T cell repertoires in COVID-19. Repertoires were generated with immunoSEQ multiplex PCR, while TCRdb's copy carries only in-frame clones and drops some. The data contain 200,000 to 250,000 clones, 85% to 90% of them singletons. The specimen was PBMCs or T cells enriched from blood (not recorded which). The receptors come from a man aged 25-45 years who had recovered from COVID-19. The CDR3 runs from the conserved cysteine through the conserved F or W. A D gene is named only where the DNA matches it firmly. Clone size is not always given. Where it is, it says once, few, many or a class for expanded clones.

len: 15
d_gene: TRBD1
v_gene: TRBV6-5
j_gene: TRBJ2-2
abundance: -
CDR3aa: CASSRRTGSTGELFF
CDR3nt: TGTGCCAGCAGTCGTCGGACAGGCAGCACCGGGGAGCTGTTTTTT

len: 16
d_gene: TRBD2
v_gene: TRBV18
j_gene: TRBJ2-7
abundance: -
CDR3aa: CASSPVAGAPSYEQYF
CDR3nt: TGTGCCAGCTCACCAGTAGCGGGAGCCCCCTCCTACGAGCAGTACTTC

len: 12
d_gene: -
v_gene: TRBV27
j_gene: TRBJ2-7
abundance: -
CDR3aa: CASSSKTYEQYF
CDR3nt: TGTGCCAGCAGTTCTAAGACCTACGAGCAGTACTTC

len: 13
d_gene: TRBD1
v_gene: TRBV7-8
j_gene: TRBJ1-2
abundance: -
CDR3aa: CASSQTGADGYTF
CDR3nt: TGTGCCAGCAGCCAAACAGGGGCTGATGGCTACACCTTC

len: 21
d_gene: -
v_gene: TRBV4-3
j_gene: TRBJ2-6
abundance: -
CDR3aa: CASSQDIPRVSLLSGANVLTF
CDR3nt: TGCGCCAGCAGCCAAGATATCCCCAGGGTCAGCTTGCTCTCTGGGGCCAACGTCCTGACTTTC

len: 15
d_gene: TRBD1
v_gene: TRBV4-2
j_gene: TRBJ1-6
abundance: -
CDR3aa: CASSQGAGGNSPLHF
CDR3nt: TGTGCCAGCAGCCAAGGGGCAGGGGGTAATTCACCCCTCCACTTT

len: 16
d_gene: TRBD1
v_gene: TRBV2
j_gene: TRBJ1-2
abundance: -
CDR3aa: CASTRQGAGSDDGYTF
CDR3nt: TGTGCCAGCACCAGACAGGGGGCCGGCTCAGACGATGGCTACACCTTC

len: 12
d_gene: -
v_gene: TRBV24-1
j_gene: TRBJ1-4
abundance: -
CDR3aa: CATSDSGEKLFF
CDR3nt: TGTGCCACCAGTGATTCCGGTGAAAAACTGTTTTTT

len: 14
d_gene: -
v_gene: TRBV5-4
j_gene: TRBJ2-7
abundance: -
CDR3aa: CASSFVGASYEQYF
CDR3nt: TGTGCCAGCAGCTTTGTGGGGGCCTCCTACGAGCAGTACTTC

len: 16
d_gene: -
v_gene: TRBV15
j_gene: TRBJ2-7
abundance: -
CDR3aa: CATSRESLGGRYEQYF
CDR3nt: TGTGCCACCAGCAGAGAATCATTGGGGGGTAGGTACGAGCAGTACTTC

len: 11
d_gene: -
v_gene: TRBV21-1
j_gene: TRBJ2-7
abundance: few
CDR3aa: CASLGQNEQYF
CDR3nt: TGTGCCAGCCTCGGACAGAACGAGCAGTACTTC

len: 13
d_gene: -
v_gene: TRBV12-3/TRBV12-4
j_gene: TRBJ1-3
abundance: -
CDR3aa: CASSNSAGNTIYF
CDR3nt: TGTGCCAGCAGCAACTCGGCTGGAAACACCATATATTTT

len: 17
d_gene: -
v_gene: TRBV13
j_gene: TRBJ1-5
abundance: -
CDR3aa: CASSLHRVGNSNQPQHF
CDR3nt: TGTGCCAGCAGCTTACACAGGGTTGGTAATAGCAATCAGCCCCAGCATTTT

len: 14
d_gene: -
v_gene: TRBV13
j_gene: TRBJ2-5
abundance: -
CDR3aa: CASSQTPKRETQYF
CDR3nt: TGTGCCAGCAGCCAGACACCAAAACGGGAGACCCAGTACTTC

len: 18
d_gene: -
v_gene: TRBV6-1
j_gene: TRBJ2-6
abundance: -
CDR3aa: CASSDRVRGGSGANVLTF
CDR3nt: TGTGCCAGCAGTGACAGGGTCAGGGGTGGGTCTGGGGCCAACGTCCTGACTTTC

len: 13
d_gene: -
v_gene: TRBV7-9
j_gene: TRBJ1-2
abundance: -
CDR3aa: CASSLVGGYGYTF
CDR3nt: TGTGCCAGCAGCTTAGTAGGGGGCTATGGCTACACCTTC

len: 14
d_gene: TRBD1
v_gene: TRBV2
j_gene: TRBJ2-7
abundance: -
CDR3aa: CASSEPGGSYEQYF
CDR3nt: TGTGCCAGCAGTGAGCCAGGGGGCTCCTACGAGCAGTACTTC

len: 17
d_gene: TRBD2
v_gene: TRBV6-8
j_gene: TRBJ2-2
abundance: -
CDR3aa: CASSYSLAGTGAGELFF
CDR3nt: TGTGCCAGCAGTTACTCTCTAGCGGGAACTGGGGCCGGGGAGCTGTTTTTT

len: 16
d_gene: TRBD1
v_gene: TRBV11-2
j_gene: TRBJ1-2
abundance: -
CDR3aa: CASSSLRQGANYGYTF
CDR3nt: TGTGCCAGCAGCTCCCTCAGACAGGGGGCCAACTATGGCTACACCTTC

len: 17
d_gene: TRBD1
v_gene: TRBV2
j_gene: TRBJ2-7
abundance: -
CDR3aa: CASRVRAGTGHSYEQYF
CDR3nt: TGTGCCAGCAGGGTAAGGGCCGGGACAGGACACTCCTACGAGCAGTACTTC

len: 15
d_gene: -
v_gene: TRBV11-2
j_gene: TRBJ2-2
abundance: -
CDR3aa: CASSSTRGRVGELFF
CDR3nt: TGTGCCAGCAGCTCAACCCGTGGCAGGGTCGGGGAGCTGTTTTTT

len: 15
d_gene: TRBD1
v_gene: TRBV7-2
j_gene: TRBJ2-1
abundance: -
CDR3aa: CASSWGQGAKAEQFF
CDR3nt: TGTGCCAGCAGCTGGGGACAGGGCGCTAAGGCTGAGCAGTTCTTC

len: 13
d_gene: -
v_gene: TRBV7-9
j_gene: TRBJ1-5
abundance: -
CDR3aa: CASSSGDAGPPHF
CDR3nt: TGTGCCAGCAGCTCGGGGGATGCAGGTCCGCCGCATTTT

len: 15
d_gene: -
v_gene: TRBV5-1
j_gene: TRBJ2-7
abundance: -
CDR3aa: CASSGSGDTLYEQYF
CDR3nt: TGCGCCAGCAGCGGCTCCGGGGACACCCTATACGAGCAGTACTTC